This TCR beta chain was retrieved from a study of T cells after yellow fever vaccination. TCRdb ran MiXCR on the 5' RACE reads and lists one entry per CDR3 protein. This table holds hundreds of thousands of distinct CDR3 sequences, approximately 10% found once. J lost 3 bases, V lost 3 bases, and 8 bases had no gene match. The germline V gene encodes CDR1 SEHNR and CDR2 FQNEAQ (reference sequence). This CDR3 region has 17 residues. This clonotype was counted at least ten times. The gene calls are TRBV7-9 and TRBJ1-4; 9 bases match TRBD1. The sequence came from a man between 18 and 29 years old who received the YFV17D yellow fever vaccine. The sequencing used CD4+ T cells sorted from PBMCs, collected 5 days after the yellow fever booster vaccination. CDR3 nucleotide sequence: TGTGCCAGCAGCTTCGGACAGGGGCGAGGGTCTAATGAAAAACTGTTTTTT. This encodes CASSFGQGRGSNEKLFF.